The text below deals with one T cell receptor beta chain. Its matching antigen is unknown. These data are taken from a study of vaccination effects on CD4 cells after COVID-19. Study-wide results and caveats: Vaccine- and infection-induced clones showed marked clonal contraction late following vaccination.

Produced via immunoSEQ multiplex PCR; TCRdb's table is partial and in-frame only. The data hold 30,000 or so clones, with about 73% observed a single time. CDR3 size: 14 residues. The germline V gene has CDR1 MNHNY and CDR2 SVGAGI (reference sequence). V lost 5 bases, J lost 0 bases, and 1 base stayed unmatched. With the ViraFEST assay, the study expanded antigen-specific CD4+ T cells using viral peptide pools, then sequenced them. Having been cultured for 9 to 11 days, the cells underwent CD4+ T cell isolation. Each participant was administered two doses of either the BNT162b2 or the mRNA-1273 vaccine. In the vaccine recipients, nucleocapsid antibodies were negative and there was no prior SARS-CoV-2 infection. The culture medium for two million PBMC per well included 10 IU/ml IL-2 and around 9.8 ug/ml peptides. Each culture had half its medium swapped for IL-2 medium on days 3 and 7.

This TCR was sampled from a human donor who received a COVID-19 vaccine. The starting material was CD4+ T cells from PBMCs cultured with HCoV-NL63 spike peptides, obtained after COVID-19 vaccination. The chain recombines TRBV6-6 with TRBJ1-2; 9 bases are a match to TRBD1. In DNA form, the CDR3 reads TGTGCCAGCAGTGACAGGGGGGCTAACTATGGCTACACCTTC. Encoded protein: CASSDRGANYGYTF.